The clone carrying this T cell receptor beta chain was counted between two and nine times. This entry comes from a study of CD8+ T cells in alopecia areata. This CDR3 comprises 13 residues. V dropped 0 bases and J dropped 6 bases, with 9 bases sitting between them. Germline V gene lookup returns CDR1 LGHNA and CDR2 YSLEER. RNA extraction and reverse transcription yielded cDNA as sequencing template. TCRdb's table, derived via immunoSEQ multiplex PCR, lists solely in-frame clones and lacks some. The sample records roughly 150,000 clones, under 60% being singletons. V usage is TRBV4-3 and J usage is TRBJ2-7; D may be TRBD2 (5 bases). This receptor was obtained from a human donor with alopecia areata. The specimen comprised CD8+ T cells sorted from blood, sampled at week 0. This CDR3 is CASSQDRGREQYF. CDR3 DNA: TGCGCCAGCAGCCAAGATAGAGGGCGCGAGCAGTACTTC.